Shown below are 26 T cell receptor beta chains from a single sample sequenced in a study of siplizumab effects on memory and regulatory T cells. TCRdb's copy holds only in-frame clones and misses some; the assay was immunoSEQ multiplex PCR. The sample gives about 120,000 clones, roughly 94% of which show up once; under 2% is in the top ten. The sequencing sample was made of non-Treg CD4+ T cells sorted from blood. The receptors originated from a human donor in good health.

This chain links TRBV7-6 with TRBJ2-3; 14 nucleotides match TRBD2. CDR3 size: 16 residues. Germline loops: CDR1 SGHVS, CDR2 FNYEAQ. J lost 4 bases, V lost 7 bases, and 7 bases had no gene match. The CDR3 nucleotides are TGTGCCAGCACCATAGGGACTAGCGGGAGTGCAGATACGCAGTATTTT. Translating gives CASTIGTSGSADTQYF.

The V gene is TRBV6-1, the J gene TRBJ2-3; D is possibly TRBD1 (6 bases). CDR1 is MNHNS, CDR2 SASEGT, per germline. Trimming cost V 3 bases and J 0 bases, with 10 bases left between them. The CDR3 loop spans 15 amino acids. CDR3 loop: CASSDRTASTDTQYF. The CDR3 DNA follows: TGTGCCAGCAGTGACCGGACAGCTAGCACAGATACGCAGTATTTT.

The V gene is TRBV6-5, the J gene TRBJ1-1, with D perhaps TRBD1 (5 bases). Germline CDR1 is MNHEY and CDR2 is SVGAGI. V lost 5 bases, J lost 5 bases, and 15 bases lay in between. This CDR3 is built from 14 residues. The CDR3 region has the DNA TGTGCCAGCAGTCTCCCGGGACTCGGGACTGAAGCTTTCTTT. Protein sequence: CASSLPGLGTEAFF.

The V call is TRBV4-1, the J call TRBJ2-7, with D perhaps assigned TRBD1 or TRBD2 (6 bases each). Germline loops: CDR1 MGHRA, CDR2 YSYEKL. The CDR3 loop spans 15 amino acids. V lost 6 bases and J 0 bases, leaving 15 bases between the germline ends. Here the CDR3 DNA reads TGCGCCAGCAGAAATCCCCGGGGGCCCTCCTACGAGCAGTACTTC. It specifies CASRNPRGPSYEQYF.

V gene TRBV15 combines with J gene TRBJ1-5; perhaps TRBD1 as D (6 bases). V was cut by 0 bases and J by 1 base, with 13 bases left in between. CDR1 is LNHNV and CDR2 is YYDKDF in the germline V gene (reference sequence). This CDR3 spans 17 amino acids. CDR3 DNA sequence: TGTGCCACCAGCAGAGACAGGATAACAGGGAGCAATCAGCCCCAGCATTTT. This encodes CATSRDRITGSNQPQHF.

This chain connects TRBV14 to TRBJ2-6; D uncertain. This CDR3 is 14 amino acids long. Germline loops: CDR1 SGHDN, CDR2 FVKESK. V was trimmed by 4 bases and J by 2 bases, leaving 6 bases between them. The CDR3 reads CASSPWAGANVLTF. The CDR3 bases are TGTGCCAGCAGCCCGTGGGCTGGGGCCAACGTCCTGACTTTC.

CDR3 sequence (DNA): TGTGCCAGCAGCTTCGATAGCTCCTATAATTCACCCCTCCACTTT. Translating it yields CASSFDSSYNSPLHF. The V and J genes are TRBV11-2 and TRBJ1-6; D call uncertain. The CDR3 spans 15 residues. The germline CDR1 and CDR2 sequences are SGHAT and FQNNGV. The V end lost 3 bases, the J end lost 0 bases, and 6 bases lay between the germline ends.

This chain links TRBV19 with TRBJ1-1; D is ambiguous. Trimming pared 7 bases from V and 0 bases from J, leaving 15 bases between. The CDR3 loop spans 15 amino acids. The germline V gene encodes CDR1 LNHDA and CDR2 SQIVND (reference sequence). In DNA form, the CDR3 reads TGTGCCAGTAAAAGAACAGAAAGTATGAACACTGAAGCTTTCTTT. Protein product: CASKRTESMNTEAFF.

The gene calls are TRBV18 and TRBJ1-1; D is unresolved. Germline assignment: CDR1 KGHSH and CDR2 LQKENI. The V end was cut by 2 bases, the J end by 4 bases, with 5 bases between. The CDR3 is made up of 12 amino acids. CDR3 region: CASSPIGTEAFF. CDR3 nucleotides: TGTGCCAGCTCACCAATCGGCACTGAAGCTTTCTTT.

The chain joins TRBV9 to TRBJ2-7; 9 positions agree with TRBD1. This CDR3 has 16 amino acids. Germline V gene data show CDR1 as SGDLS and CDR2 as YYNGEE. Germline trimming cut 0 bases from V and 1 base from J; bases unmatched to any gene: 5. The DNA for the CDR3 is TGTGCCAGCAGCGTAGGGACAGGGGCGACGTCCTACGAGCAGTACTTC. Translating gives CASSVGTGATSYEQYF.

This chain joins TRBV19 and TRBJ2-1, with 12 nucleotides matching TRBD2. The CDR3 has 17 residues. The trim removed 6 bases at V and 1 base at J, leaving 7 bases unmatched. Germline values: CDR1 LNHDA, CDR2 SQIVND (reference sequence). The CDR3 protein is CASRRTSGKGSYNEQFF. The CDR3 bases are TGTGCCAGTAGAAGGACTAGCGGGAAGGGGTCCTACAATGAGCAGTTCTTC.

A single count supports this clone. The rearrangement uses TRBV7-9 and TRBJ2-2; D is unclear. V was pared by 7 bases and J by 5 bases, with 5 bases between. From germline, CDR1 is SEHNR and CDR2 FQNEAQ (reference sequence). This CDR3 region has 11 residues. CDR3 amino acids: CASTQTGELFF. CDR3 sequence (DNA): TGTGCCAGCACCCAGACCGGGGAGCTGTTTTTT.

This chain connects TRBV7-2 to TRBJ1-2; D gene uncertain. The germline V gene has CDR1 SGHTA and CDR2 FQGNSA. V was shortened by 5 bases and J by 5 bases, with 15 bases between the two germline ends. The CDR3 loop spans 14 amino acids. CDR3 in DNA: TGTGCCAGCAGCAGAGGGCTGGGGAGATATGGCTACACCTTC. Its translation: CASSRGLGRYGYTF.

This rearrangement joins TRBV20-1 to TRBJ1-1; D gene ambiguous. V was shortened by 7 bases and J by 5 bases, with 8 bases between the two germline ends. Germline assignment: CDR1 DFQATT and CDR2 SNEGSKA (reference sequence). The CDR3 extends over 10 amino acids. The chain's CDR3 is CSGRRTEAFF. The CDR3 DNA reads TGCAGTGGTCGGAGGACTGAAGCTTTCTTT.

This rearrangement joins TRBV14 to TRBJ1-4; D possibly corresponds to TRBD1 (6 bases). The V end lost 4 bases, the J end lost 8 bases, and 14 bases lay between the germline ends. In germline, CDR1 is SGHDN, CDR2 FVKESK. CDR3 length: 14 amino acids. The CDR3 here is CASSPGTWREKLFF. The CDR3 DNA is TGTGCCAGCAGCCCCGGGACATGGAGGGAAAAACTGTTTTTT.

This clone was seen once. The chain recombines TRBV18 with TRBJ2-5; D not resolved. The V gene's germline CDR1 is KGHSH and CDR2 LQKENI. The V gene lost 1 base and the J gene lost 1 base, with 13 bases spanning the gap. The CDR3 sequence is 16 residues long. CDR3 loop: CASSPLDLRSQETQYF. The CDR3 DNA follows: TGTGCCAGCTCACCACTTGACCTTCGGAGCCAAGAGACCCAGTACTTC.

The genes are TRBV27 and TRBJ2-2, with 7 bases matching TRBD1. CDR3 length: 15 amino acids. Germline-derived CDR1 and CDR2 are MNHEY and SMNVEV (reference sequence). Trimming at V came to 2 bases and at J to 6 bases, leaving 6 bases not matched to a gene. The CDR3 is CASSLRGRPPGELFF. The DNA of the CDR3 is TGTGCCAGCAGTTTAAGGGGGCGCCCCCCCGGGGAGCTGTTTTTT.

The J gene is TRBJ1-4, the V gene TRBV5-4, with 8 bases that match TRBD1. Germline assignment: CDR1 SGHNT and CDR2 YYREEE (reference sequence). This CDR3 has 14 amino acids. V trimming: 3 bases; J trimming: 8 bases; junction bases outside the gene matches: 6. CDR3 sequence reads: CASSSRTGNEKLFF. Written as DNA, the CDR3 is TGTGCCAGCAGCTCGCGGACAGGGAACGAAAAACTGTTTTTT.

The chain uses TRBV5-1 and TRBJ2-2; D is unclear. CDR1 and CDR2 (germline): SGHRS, YFSETQ. The CDR3 sequence is 13 residues long. V lost 4 bases and J 3 bases, leaving 7 bases between the germline ends. The CDR3 loop reads CASSLGYTGELFF. CDR3 nucleotide sequence: TGCGCCAGCAGCCTTGGATACACCGGGGAGCTGTTTTTT.

V usage is TRBV5-6 and J usage is TRBJ1-4; 8 positions match TRBD1. In germline, CDR1 is SGHDT, CDR2 YYEEEE. Trimming at V came to 4 bases and at J to 6 bases, leaving 5 bases not matched to a gene. The CDR3 consists of 14 residues. The CDR3 here is CASSVGQGYEKLFF. The CDR3, as DNA: TGTGCCAGCAGCGTAGGACAGGGTTATGAAAAACTGTTTTTT. Full variable domain (remainder filled in from reference TRBV5-6 and TRBJ1-4): DAGVTQSPTHLIKTRGQQVTLRCSPKSGHDTVSWYQQALGQGPQFIFQYYEEEERQRGNFPDRFSGHQFPNYSSELNVNALLLGDSALYLCASSVGQGYEKLFFGSGTQLSVL.

This chain links TRBV5-1 with TRBJ1-1; D gene unclear. V shed 5 bases and J shed 0 bases, with 2 bases lying between them. CDR1 and CDR2 (germline): SGHRS, YFSETQ. The CDR3 runs to 11 residues. The CDR3 DNA reads TGCGCCAGCAGAATGAACACTGAAGCTTTCTTT. Protein: CASRMNTEAFF.

This clone turned up a few times. CDR3 in DNA: TGCGCCAGCAGCCTGACAGGACCGGGGACCGGGGAGCTGTTTTTT. Translation gives CASSLTGPGTGELFF. The V call is TRBV5-1, the J call TRBJ2-2, with D perhaps TRBD1 (6 bases). V dropped 4 bases and J dropped 5 bases, with 15 bases sitting between them. The CDR3 runs 15 residues. Germline V gives CDR1 SGHRS, CDR2 YFSETQ.

The chain has TRBV5-1 and TRBJ1-1; D is possibly TRBD1 (5 bases). The CDR3 loop spans 16 amino acids. Per germline, CDR1 SGHRS and CDR2 YFSETQ. V lost 3 bases, J lost 3 bases, and 18 bases lay in between. The CDR3 nucleotides are TGCGCCAGCAGCTCGGGGGTATTGAACCAATACACTGAAGCTTTCTTT. Amino acids: CASSSGVLNQYTEAFF. The variable domain in full, completed from reference TRBV5-1 and TRBJ1-1, reads KAGVTQTPRYLIKTRGQQVTLSCSPISGHRSVSWYQQTPGQGLQFLFEYFSETQRNKGNFPGRFSGRQFSNSRSEMNVSTLELGDSALYLCASSSGVLNQYTEAFFGQGTRLTVV.

This sequence joins TRBV28 and TRBJ2-7; TRBD2 matches 8 bases. The CDR3 length is 15 residues. V was clipped by 4 bases and J by 2 bases; unmatched bases: 7. Per the germline V gene, CDR1 is MDHEN and CDR2 is SYDVKM. The CDR3 sequence: CASSSAGEAAYEQYF. As DNA, the CDR3 is TGTGCCAGCAGTTCAGCGGGAGAGGCGGCCTACGAGCAGTACTTC.

The chain has TRBV18 and TRBJ2-7; 10 nucleotides align to TRBD1. The CDR3 consists of 15 residues. Germline CDR1 and CDR2: KGHSH and LQKENI. V lost 5 bases, J lost 4 bases, and 8 bases stayed unmatched. The DNA for the CDR3 is TGTGCCAGCTCAGCGGGGACAGGGGATGGATACGAGCAGTACTTC. This encodes CASSAGTGDGYEQYF.

This clone occurred a few times. V is TRBV10-3 and J is TRBJ1-2, with D tentatively TRBD1 (5 bases). Germline loops: CDR1 ENHRY, CDR2 SYGVKD. V dropped 4 bases and J dropped 5 bases, with 11 bases sitting between them. This CDR3 contains 13 residues. The CDR3 spells CAISADTSYGYTF. DNA of the CDR3: TGTGCCATCAGTGCGGACACTTCATATGGCTACACCTTC.